A selection of T cell receptor beta chains follows, all from one sample in a study of PD-1 blockade in classical Hodgkin lymphoma. Profiling relied on immunoSEQ multiplex PCR, and the TCRdb table lists in-frame clones only, not all of them. The table records tens of thousands of clones, about nine tenths of them present only once. The sample was peripheral blood mononuclear cells (PBMCs). These TCRs come from a human donor with classical Hodgkin lymphoma. Both conserved end residues are part of each CDR3. The order of the fields is J gene, D gene, V gene, clone size, CDR3 protein, CDR3 DNA. The D gene is left open where the match is weak. A clone size is listed for some rows: how often the clone was seen (once, few, many), or a class if it is expanded.

j_call: TRBJ1-4
d_call: TRBD1
v_call: TRBV7-9
clone_size: NA
cdr3_aa: CASSFGQGYEKLFF
cdr3_nt: TGTGCCAGCAGTTTCGGACAGGGGTATGAAAAACTGTTTTTT

j_call: TRBJ1-2
d_call: NA
v_call: TRBV7-8
clone_size: NA
cdr3_aa: CASSLDTGNYGYTF
cdr3_nt: TGTGCCAGCAGCTTAGATACGGGGAACTATGGCTACACCTTC

j_call: TRBJ1-4
d_call: NA
v_call: TRBV29-1
clone_size: NA
cdr3_aa: CSVAGATNEKLFF
cdr3_nt: TGCAGCGTTGCGGGCGCAACTAATGAAAAACTGTTTTTT

j_call: TRBJ1-1
d_call: NA
v_call: TRBV10-3
clone_size: NA
cdr3_aa: CAISDRDFNTEAFF
cdr3_nt: TGTGCCATCAGTGACCGAGATTTTAACACTGAAGCTTTCTTT

j_call: TRBJ2-1
d_call: TRBD2
v_call: TRBV28
clone_size: NA
cdr3_aa: CASSLRGLAGVIGEQFF
cdr3_nt: TGTGCCAGCAGTTTACGGGGACTAGCGGGAGTCATCGGTGAGCAGTTCTTC

j_call: TRBJ1-1
d_call: NA
v_call: TRBV7-9
clone_size: few
cdr3_aa: CASSPRGTEAFF
cdr3_nt: TGTGCCAGCAGCCCCCGTGGCACTGAAGCTTTCTTT

j_call: TRBJ1-6
d_call: NA
v_call: TRBV19
clone_size: NA
cdr3_aa: CASSIPWSRARGSPLHF
cdr3_nt: TGTGCCAGTAGTATACCGTGGTCCAGGGCAAGGGGTTCACCCCTCCACTTT

j_call: TRBJ1-3
d_call: NA
v_call: TRBV5-1
clone_size: NA
cdr3_aa: CASSLQGGNTGNTIYF
cdr3_nt: TGCGCCAGCAGCTTGCAAGGCGGGAATACTGGAAACACCATATATTTT

j_call: TRBJ2-2
d_call: NA
v_call: TRBV5-1
clone_size: NA
cdr3_aa: CASSLGSSGAGELFF
cdr3_nt: TGCGCCAGCAGCTTGGGTAGCTCCGGCGCCGGGGAGCTGTTTTTT

j_call: TRBJ1-2
d_call: TRBD1
v_call: TRBV27
clone_size: NA
cdr3_aa: CASSSPGGGGYTF
cdr3_nt: TGTGCCAGCAGTTCACCAGGAGGGGGCGGCTACACCTTC

j_call: TRBJ1-2
d_call: NA
v_call: TRBV5-6
clone_size: NA
cdr3_aa: CASSLGPNYGYTF
cdr3_nt: TGTGCCAGCAGCCTCGGGCCAAACTATGGCTACACCTTC

j_call: TRBJ2-1
d_call: TRBD2
v_call: TRBV2
clone_size: NA
cdr3_aa: CASSSEAGNEQFF
cdr3_nt: TGTGCCAGCAGTTCGGAAGCGGGGAATGAGCAGTTCTTC

j_call: TRBJ2-1
d_call: NA
v_call: TRBV11-2
clone_size: NA
cdr3_aa: CASSLEGGAAAYNEQFF
cdr3_nt: TGTGCCAGCAGCTTAGAGGGGGGGGCGGCCGCCTACAATGAGCAGTTCTTC

j_call: TRBJ1-1
d_call: TRBD1
v_call: TRBV11-1
clone_size: NA
cdr3_aa: CASSSGRGQVMNTEAFF
cdr3_nt: TGTGCCAGCAGTTCGGGTCGGGGACAGGTGATGAACACTGAAGCTTTCTTT

j_call: TRBJ2-3
d_call: NA
v_call: TRBV5-6
clone_size: NA
cdr3_aa: CASSLLVVSTDTQYF
cdr3_nt: TGTGCCAGCAGCTTGTTGGTAGTGAGCACAGATACGCAGTATTTT

j_call: TRBJ2-1
d_call: TRBD2
v_call: TRBV27
clone_size: once
cdr3_aa: CASSSGLAGARYNEQFF
cdr3_nt: TGTGCCAGCAGTTCGGGACTAGCGGGAGCAAGGTACAATGAGCAGTTCTTC

j_call: TRBJ2-7
d_call: NA
v_call: TRBV28
clone_size: NA
cdr3_aa: CASSPPSYEQYF
cdr3_nt: TGTGCCAGCAGCCCTCCCTCCTACGAGCAGTACTTC

j_call: TRBJ2-5
d_call: NA
v_call: TRBV27
clone_size: NA
cdr3_aa: CASTLKETQYF
cdr3_nt: TGTGCCAGCACCCTTAAAGAGACCCAGTACTTC

j_call: TRBJ2-7
d_call: TRBD1
v_call: TRBV6-1
clone_size: few
cdr3_aa: CASSGTGYLYEQYF
cdr3_nt: TGTGCCAGCAGCGGGACAGGGTACCTCTACGAGCAGTACTTC

j_call: TRBJ2-7
d_call: NA
v_call: TRBV20-1
clone_size: NA
cdr3_aa: CSARDEHQQYF
cdr3_nt: TGCAGTGCTAGAGATGAACACCAGCAGTACTTC

j_call: TRBJ2-1
d_call: NA
v_call: TRBV5-1
clone_size: NA
cdr3_aa: CASSLPSNEQFF
cdr3_nt: TGCGCCAGCAGCTTGCCCAGCAATGAGCAGTTCTTC

j_call: TRBJ2-3
d_call: TRBD1
v_call: TRBV2
clone_size: once
cdr3_aa: CASSWDRGREDTQYF
cdr3_nt: TGTGCCAGCAGTTGGGACAGGGGGAGGGAAGATACGCAGTATTTT

j_call: TRBJ1-5
d_call: NA
v_call: TRBV28
clone_size: NA
cdr3_aa: CANSFRGSGNQPQHF
cdr3_nt: TGTGCCAACAGTTTCCGCGGGTCGGGCAATCAGCCCCAGCATTTT

j_call: TRBJ2-5
d_call: NA
v_call: TRBV6-6
clone_size: NA
cdr3_aa: CASSYSTSLEETQYF
cdr3_nt: TGTGCCAGCAGTTACTCGACATCCTTAGAGGAGACCCAGTACTTC

j_call: TRBJ2-4
d_call: NA
v_call: TRBV18
clone_size: NA
cdr3_aa: CASSPLPPPQNIQYF
cdr3_nt: TGTGCCAGCTCACCTTTACCCCCTCCGCAAAACATTCAGTACTTC

j_call: TRBJ2-3
d_call: NA
v_call: TRBV11-2
clone_size: NA
cdr3_aa: CASSLDTDTQYF
cdr3_nt: TGTGCCAGCAGCTTAGATACAGATACGCAGTATTTT

j_call: TRBJ2-7
d_call: NA
v_call: TRBV19
clone_size: NA
cdr3_aa: CASSVSGVYEQYF
cdr3_nt: TGTGCCAGTAGTGTCTCGGGAGTCTACGAGCAGTACTTC

j_call: TRBJ1-2
d_call: TRBD1
v_call: TRBV29-1
clone_size: NA
cdr3_aa: CSVGKPGTGFTNYGYTF
cdr3_nt: TGCAGCGTCGGGAAGCCCGGGACAGGGTTTACTAACTATGGCTACACCTTC

j_call: TRBJ1-6
d_call: NA
v_call: TRBV7-2
clone_size: NA
cdr3_aa: CASSLPPTFSPLHF
cdr3_nt: TGTGCCAGCAGCTTACCCCCCACTTTTTCACCCCTCCACTTT

j_call: TRBJ2-1
d_call: NA
v_call: TRBV6-5
clone_size: NA
cdr3_aa: CASSYRDNNEQFF
cdr3_nt: TGTGCCAGCAGTTACCGGGACAACAATGAGCAGTTCTTC

j_call: TRBJ2-1
d_call: NA
v_call: TRBV27
clone_size: NA
cdr3_aa: CASSLRSSYNEQFF
cdr3_nt: TGTGCCAGCAGTTTAAGAAGCTCCTACAATGAGCAGTTCTTC

j_call: TRBJ2-6
d_call: NA
v_call: TRBV7-2
clone_size: NA
cdr3_aa: CASSLSVGVGANVLTF
cdr3_nt: TGTGCCAGCAGCTTATCAGTGGGGGTTGGGGCCAACGTCCTGACTTTC

j_call: TRBJ1-1
d_call: TRBD1
v_call: TRBV27
clone_size: NA
cdr3_aa: CASRIQGRNTEAFF
cdr3_nt: TGTGCCAGCAGAATACAGGGGCGGAACACTGAAGCTTTCTTT

j_call: TRBJ2-3
d_call: NA
v_call: TRBV6-1
clone_size: NA
cdr3_aa: CASSEVWPMGDTQYF
cdr3_nt: TGTGCCAGCAGTGAAGTATGGCCGATGGGAGATACGCAGTATTTT

j_call: TRBJ2-7
d_call: TRBD2
v_call: TRBV9
clone_size: once
cdr3_aa: CASSVGRTSGFYEQYF
cdr3_nt: TGTGCCAGCAGCGTAGGGCGGACTAGCGGGTTCTACGAGCAGTACTTC

j_call: TRBJ2-2
d_call: TRBD1
v_call: TRBV6-1
clone_size: once
cdr3_aa: CASSEAMGTGGFGELFF
cdr3_nt: TGTGCCAGCAGTGAAGCCATGGGGACAGGGGGTTTCGGGGAGCTGTTTTTT

j_call: TRBJ2-5
d_call: TRBD2
v_call: TRBV29-1
clone_size: NA
cdr3_aa: CSGGAGMVQETQYF
cdr3_nt: TGCAGCGGGGGAGCGGGGATGGTGCAAGAGACCCAGTACTTC

j_call: TRBJ2-5
d_call: NA
v_call: TRBV27
clone_size: few
cdr3_aa: CASSLGGRETQYF
cdr3_nt: TGTGCCAGCAGTTTGGGGGGCAGGGAGACCCAGTACTTC

j_call: TRBJ2-1
d_call: TRBD2
v_call: TRBV6-5
clone_size: NA
cdr3_aa: CASTRGLAGPNEQFF
cdr3_nt: TGTGCCAGCACAAGGGGACTAGCGGGACCCAATGAGCAGTTCTTC

j_call: TRBJ1-5
d_call: NA
v_call: TRBV10-3
clone_size: NA
cdr3_aa: CAISESFKESFGNQPQHF
cdr3_nt: TGTGCCATCAGTGAGTCCTTCAAGGAGTCTTTCGGCAATCAGCCCCAGCATTTT

j_call: TRBJ2-3
d_call: NA
v_call: TRBV7-7
clone_size: NA
cdr3_aa: CASSPVVDTQYF
cdr3_nt: TGTGCTAGCAGCCCCGTCGTAGATACGCAGTATTTT

j_call: TRBJ1-5
d_call: NA
v_call: TRBV4-1
clone_size: NA
cdr3_aa: CASSQQPGQSNQPQHF
cdr3_nt: TGCGCCAGCAGCCAGCAACCGGGGCAGAGCAATCAGCCCCAGCATTTT

j_call: TRBJ1-5
d_call: NA
v_call: TRBV28
clone_size: NA
cdr3_aa: CASTPLAGVEQPQHF
cdr3_nt: TGTGCCAGCACCCCATTAGCGGGGGTAGAGCAGCCCCAGCATTTT

j_call: TRBJ2-1
d_call: TRBD2
v_call: TRBV9
clone_size: NA
cdr3_aa: CASSPAQLLALSYNEQFF
cdr3_nt: TGTGCCAGCAGCCCAGCCCAACTACTAGCGCTGTCCTACAATGAGCAGTTCTTC

j_call: TRBJ1-5
d_call: NA
v_call: TRBV4-1
clone_size: NA
cdr3_aa: CASSQGGLGENFGYSNQPQHF
cdr3_nt: TGCGCCAGCAGCCAAGGAGGGCTGGGGGAAAATTTTGGCTATAGCAATCAGCCCCAGCATTTT

j_call: TRBJ2-7
d_call: NA
v_call: TRBV5-5
clone_size: NA
cdr3_aa: CASSLGGLAAYEQYF
cdr3_nt: TGTGCCAGCAGCTTGGGGGGACTCGCGGCCTACGAGCAGTACTTC

j_call: TRBJ2-7
d_call: NA
v_call: TRBV6-6
clone_size: few
cdr3_aa: CASQGGYEQYF
cdr3_nt: TGTGCCAGCCAGGGGGGCTACGAGCAGTACTTC

j_call: TRBJ2-3
d_call: TRBD2
v_call: TRBV11-2
clone_size: NA
cdr3_aa: CASSLGLAGVRSTDTQYF
cdr3_nt: TGTGCCAGCAGCTTGGGACTAGCGGGAGTCCGCAGCACAGATACGCAGTATTTT

j_call: TRBJ2-1
d_call: NA
v_call: TRBV5-1
clone_size: few
cdr3_aa: CASRTGTGLSYNEQFF
cdr3_nt: TGCGCCAGCAGAACCGGGACTGGCCTCTCCTACAATGAGCAGTTCTTC

j_call: TRBJ2-1
d_call: NA
v_call: TRBV2
clone_size: NA
cdr3_aa: CASSDGLYNEQFF
cdr3_nt: TGTGCCAGCAGTGATGGACTTTACAATGAGCAGTTCTTC

j_call: TRBJ1-5
d_call: NA
v_call: TRBV6-1
clone_size: NA
cdr3_aa: CASSAQGGNQPQHF
cdr3_nt: TGTGCCAGCAGTGCACAGGGTGGCAATCAGCCCCAGCATTTT

j_call: TRBJ1-2
d_call: NA
v_call: TRBV9
clone_size: NA
cdr3_aa: CASSVEVSNYGYTF
cdr3_nt: TGTGCCAGCAGCGTAGAGGTCTCTAACTATGGCTACACCTTC

j_call: TRBJ1-1
d_call: TRBD1
v_call: TRBV19
clone_size: NA
cdr3_aa: CASSMIRDRGMNTEAFF
cdr3_nt: TGTGCCAGTAGTATGATCAGGGACAGGGGAATGAACACTGAAGCTTTCTTT

j_call: TRBJ1-1
d_call: NA
v_call: TRBV29-1
clone_size: NA
cdr3_aa: CSVELDTRGNTEAFF
cdr3_nt: TGCAGCGTTGAGTTGGACACCCGGGGGAACACTGAAGCTTTCTTT

j_call: TRBJ2-7
d_call: NA
v_call: TRBV28
clone_size: NA
cdr3_aa: CASSRWQYEQYF
cdr3_nt: TGTGCCAGCAGTCGGTGGCAATACGAGCAGTACTTC

j_call: TRBJ2-4
d_call: NA
v_call: TRBV4-2
clone_size: NA
cdr3_aa: CASSQLSAEGDIQYF
cdr3_nt: TGTGCCAGCAGCCAACTTTCAGCGGAGGGGGACATTCAGTACTTC

j_call: TRBJ2-5
d_call: NA
v_call: TRBV7-8
clone_size: NA
cdr3_aa: CASSLKAETQYF
cdr3_nt: TGTGCCAGCAGCTTAAAGGCAGAGACCCAGTACTTC

j_call: TRBJ2-5
d_call: TRBD2
v_call: TRBV9
clone_size: NA
cdr3_aa: CASSSRLAGAETQYF
cdr3_nt: TGTGCCAGCAGCTCCAGACTAGCGGGAGCCGAGACCCAGTACTTC